A selection of T cell receptor beta chains follows, all from one sample in a study of blood T cells in healthy people across ages. From the 5' RACE reads, TCRdb called clonotypes with MiXCR, one entry per CDR3 protein. The sample contains about 640,000 distinct CDR3 sequences, roughly three fifths of which appear only once. The material sequenced was blood. The receptors shown here come from a man in his sixties in good health. The CDR3 runs from the conserved cysteine through the conserved F or W. The D gene is left open where the match is weak. Clone size appears in some rows only: once, few, many, or a class for an expanded clone.

d_call	v_call	j_call	clone_size	cdr3_aa	cdr3_nt
NA	TRBV7-2	TRBJ1-6	NA	CASSLGGSGSPLHF	TGTGCCAGCAGCTTGGGGGGCTCAGGGTCACCCCTCCACTTT
TRBD2	TRBV20-1	TRBJ2-1	NA	CSAAGGPGLAGQETQFF	TGCAGTGCTGCAGGGGGTCCGGGACTAGCGGGCCAAGAGACCCAGTTCTTC
NA	TRBV11-2	TRBJ1-6	few	CASSRWDGNSPLHF	TGTGCCAGCAGCCGCTGGGACGGTAATTCACCCCTCCACTTT
NA	TRBV20-1	TRBJ2-1	many	CSARRRRPPYNEQFF	TGCAGTGCCCGCCGGCGTCGTCCCCCTTACAATGAGCAGTTCTTC
NA	TRBV10-3	TRBJ2-1	NA	CAISGALNEQFF	TGTGCCATCAGTGGGGCCCTCAATGAGCAGTTCTTC
TRBD2	TRBV20-1	TRBJ2-7	few	CSAISGGTYEQYF	TGCAGTGCTATTAGCGGGGGAACCTACGAGCAGTACTTC
NA	TRBV6-2/TRBV6-3	TRBJ1-5	NA	CASSYSSHLQPQHF	TGTGCCAGCAGTTACTCGTCCCACCTTCAGCCCCAGCATTTT
NA	TRBV5-1	TRBJ2-5	NA	CASSLEGQSGYF	TGCGCCAGCAGCTTGGAGGGGCAAAGTGGGTACTTC
TRBD1	TRBV5-1	TRBJ2-5	many	CASSWGTARQETQYF	TGCGCCAGCAGCTGGGGGACAGCGAGACAAGAGACCCAGTACTTC
NA	TRBV7-2	TRBJ2-7	NA	CASSLVPGPDEQYF	TGTGCTAGCAGCTTAGTCCCTGGGCCTGACGAGCAGTACTTC
TRBD1	TRBV6-2/TRBV6-3	TRBJ2-4	NA	CASSYSDRGGKNIQYF	TGTGCCAGCAGTTACTCGGACAGGGGTGGCAAAAACATTCAGTACTTC
TRBD1	TRBV7-2	TRBJ2-3	few	CASSLRAGGITDTQYF	TGTGCCAGCAGCCTACGGGCAGGGGGCATCACAGATACGCAGTATTTT
NA	TRBV29-1	TRBJ1-2	NA	CSVRGPSYGYTF	TGCAGCGTGAGGGGACCTAGTTATGGCTACACCTTC
TRBD2	TRBV2	TRBJ2-7	NA	CASRVSGAPYEQYF	TGTGCCAGCAGGGTTAGCGGGGCCCCCTACGAGCAGTACTTC
TRBD2	TRBV9	TRBJ2-3	NA	CASSVISGGAADTQYF	TGTGCCAGCAGCGTAATCAGCGGGGGGGCCGCAGATACGCAGTATTTT
NA	TRBV20-1	TRBJ2-7	NA	CSASSDYAYEQYF	TGCAGTGCCTCCTCCGACTACGCCTACGAGCAGTACTTC
TRBD1	TRBV7-2	TRBJ1-4	NA	CASSRWDSSNEKLFF	TGTGCCAGTAGCCGGTGGGACAGCTCTAATGAAAAACTGTTTTTT
NA	TRBV12-3/TRBV12-4	TRBJ2-3	NA	CASSFAFGLPRTDTQYF	TGTGCCAGCAGTTTCGCGTTTGGGCTCCCCCGCACAGATACGCAGTATTTT
NA	TRBV27	TRBJ2-1	NA	CASSPTTPGDNEQFF	TGTGCCAGCAGTCCAACTACCCCAGGTGACAATGAGCAGTTCTTC
TRBD2	TRBV7-9	TRBJ2-1	NA	CASSPRGSGPDEQFF	TGTGCCAGCAGCCCCCGTGGTAGCGGGCCCGATGAGCAGTTCTTC
NA	TRBV7-2	TRBJ2-2	once	CASSLGLATGELFF	TGTGCCAGCAGCTTGGGACTCGCCACCGGGGAGCTGTTTTTT
TRBD1	TRBV12-3/TRBV12-4	TRBJ1-4	NA	CASSFHSGGGNEKLFF	TGTGCCAGCAGTTTCCACTCAGGGGGCGGGAATGAAAAACTGTTTTTT
NA	TRBV6-1	TRBJ1-2	few	CASSVREVTNGYTF	TGTGCCAGCAGCGTGAGGGAGGTGACGAATGGCTACACCTTC
NA	TRBV25-1	TRBJ1-1	NA	CASRNPGAHTEAFF	TGTGCCAGCAGGAACCCGGGGGCGCACACTGAAGCTTTCTTT
NA	TRBV7-2	TRBJ2-7	once	CASSLVRSPYNEQYF	TGTGCCAGCAGCTTAGTTCGCTCGCCCTACAATGAGCAGTACTTC
TRBD2	TRBV12-3/TRBV12-4	TRBJ2-5	many	CASSFGLAGVQETQYF	TGTGCCAGCAGTTTCGGACTAGCGGGAGTCCAAGAGACCCAGTACTTC
NA	TRBV20-1	TRBJ1-2	few	CSGGSPRGYTF	TGCAGTGGGGGGAGTCCTCGGGGCTACACCTTC
NA	TRBV3-1	TRBJ2-6	NA	CASSPQHSLGANVLTF	TGTGCCAGCAGCCCCCAGCACAGCCTGGGGGCCAACGTCCTGACTTTC
NA	TRBV7-6	TRBJ2-1	NA	CASSLGWYEQFF	TGTGCCAGCAGCTTAGGCTGGTATGAGCAGTTCTTC
NA	TRBV6-1	TRBJ2-3	few	CASRQGGGTDTQYF	TGTGCCAGCAGGCAGGGCGGGGGCACAGATACGCAGTATTTT
TRBD2	TRBV5-8	TRBJ2-1	NA	CASSEGLATYNEQFF	TGTGCCAGCAGCGAGGGACTAGCCACCTACAATGAGCAGTTCTTC
NA	TRBV2	TRBJ2-7	NA	CASSESGKTYEQYF	TGTGCCAGCAGTGAATCCGGGAAGACCTACGAGCAGTACTTC
TRBD2	TRBV12-3/TRBV12-4	TRBJ2-5	NA	CASSWTSGPNEQYF	TGTGCCAGCAGTTGGACTAGCGGGCCTAATGAGCAGTACTTC
TRBD1	TRBV9	TRBJ2-5	NA	CASSGGGTGVEETQYF	TGTGCCAGCAGCGGAGGCGGGACAGGGGTTGAAGAGACCCAGTACTTC
NA	TRBV25-1	TRBJ1-1	NA	CASSAWAGRTEAFF	TGTGCCAGCAGTGCCTGGGCGGGCAGGACTGAAGCTTTCTTT
TRBD1	TRBV14	TRBJ1-1	NA	CASSPLPGGNEAFF	TGTGCCAGCAGCCCCCTCCCAGGGGGCAATGAAGCTTTCTTT
NA	TRBV12-3/TRBV12-4	TRBJ2-1	once	CASSLFRGASYNEQFF	TGTGCCAGCAGTTTATTCCGCGGGGCCTCCTACAATGAGCAGTTCTTC
TRBD2	TRBV7-9	TRBJ2-1	NA	CASSSPLAGGFSYEQFF	TGTGCCAGCAGCTCCCCCCTAGCGGGGGGCTTCTCCTACGAGCAGTTCTTC
NA	TRBV5-1	TRBJ2-5	few	CASSLSGGGLQETQYF	TGCGCCAGCAGCCTCTCAGGAGGGGGTCTACAAGAGACCCAGTACTTC
TRBD1	TRBV5-1	TRBJ2-1	NA	CASSLMWAGGYEQFF	TGCGCCAGCAGCTTGATGTGGGCAGGGGGATATGAGCAGTTCTTC
NA	TRBV7-9	TRBJ2-5	few	CASSSSPPGRYQETQYF	TGTGCCAGCAGTTCCTCCCCCCCGGGGCGGTACCAAGAGACCCAGTACTTC
NA	TRBV7-9	TRBJ1-1	NA	CASSRTTNTEAFF	TGTGCCAGCAGCCGGACCACCAACACTGAAGCTTTCTTT
NA	TRBV3-1	TRBJ2-3	NA	CASSRWQGSTDTQYF	TGTGCCAGCAGCCGGTGGCAGGGTAGTACAGATACGCAGTATTTT
TRBD2	TRBV28	TRBJ2-1	NA	CASSPPRGDLLYNEQFF	TGTGCCAGCAGTCCACCGCGGGGGGACCTTCTCTACAATGAGCAGTTCTTC
NA	TRBV9	TRBJ2-7	NA	CASSVRVLANEQYF	TGTGCCAGCAGCGTAAGAGTTTTGGCAAACGAGCAGTACTTC
NA	TRBV20-1	TRBJ1-5	many	CSARDRDTHQPQHF	TGCAGTGCTAGAGATCGGGACACCCATCAGCCCCAGCATTTT
NA	TRBV4-2	TRBJ1-1	NA	CASSQRGDEAFF	TGTGCCAGCAGCCAAAGGGGGGATGAAGCTTTCTTT
NA	TRBV6-6	TRBJ2-3	NA	CASSYLSGASTDTQYF	TGTGCCAGCAGTTACTTGTCAGGGGCTAGCACAGATACGCAGTATTTT
NA	TRBV14	TRBJ2-7	NA	CASSHRGTYEQYF	TGTGCCAGCAGCCACAGGGGAACCTACGAGCAGTACTTC
NA	TRBV4-1	TRBJ2-5	NA	CASSQGPTNQETQYF	TGCGCCAGCAGCCAGGGGCCGACCAACCAAGAGACCCAGTACTTC
NA	TRBV19	TRBJ2-5	few	CASSTTAKETQYF	TGTGCCAGTAGTACGACAGCCAAAGAGACCCAGTACTTC
NA	TRBV4-1	TRBJ2-1	NA	CASSQDVLAWNEQFF	TGCGCCAGCAGCCAAGATGTGCTAGCGTGGAATGAGCAGTTCTTC